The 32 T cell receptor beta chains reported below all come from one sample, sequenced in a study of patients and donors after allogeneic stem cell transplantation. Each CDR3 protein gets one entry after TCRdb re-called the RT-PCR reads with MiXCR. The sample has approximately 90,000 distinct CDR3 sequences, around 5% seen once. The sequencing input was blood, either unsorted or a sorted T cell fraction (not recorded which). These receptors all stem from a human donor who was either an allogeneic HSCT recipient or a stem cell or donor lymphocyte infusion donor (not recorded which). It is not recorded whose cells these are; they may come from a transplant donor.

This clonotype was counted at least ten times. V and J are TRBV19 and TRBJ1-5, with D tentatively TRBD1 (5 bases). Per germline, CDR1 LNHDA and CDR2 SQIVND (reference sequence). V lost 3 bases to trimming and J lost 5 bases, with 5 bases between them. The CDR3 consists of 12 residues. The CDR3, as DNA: TGTGCCAGTAGTATCAGGGATCAGCCCCAGCATTTT. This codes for CASSIRDQPQHF.

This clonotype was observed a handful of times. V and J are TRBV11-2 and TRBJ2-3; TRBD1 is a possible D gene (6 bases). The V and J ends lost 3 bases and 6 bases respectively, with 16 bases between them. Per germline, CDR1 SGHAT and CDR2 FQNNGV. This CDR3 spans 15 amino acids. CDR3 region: CASSFGDRRGDTQYF. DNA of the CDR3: TGTGCCAGCAGCTTCGGCGACAGAAGGGGGGATACGCAGTATTTT. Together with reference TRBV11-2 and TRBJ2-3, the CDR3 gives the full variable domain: EAGVAQSPRYKIIEKRQSVAFWCNPISGHATLYWYQQILGQGPKLLIQFQNNGVVDDSQLPKDRFSAERLKGVDSTLKIQPAKLEDSAVYLCASSFGDRRGDTQYFGPGTRLTVL.

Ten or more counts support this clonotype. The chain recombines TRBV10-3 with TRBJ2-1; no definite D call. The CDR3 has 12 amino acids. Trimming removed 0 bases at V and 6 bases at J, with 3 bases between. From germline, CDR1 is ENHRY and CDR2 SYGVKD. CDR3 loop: CAISESGNEQFF. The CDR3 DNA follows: TGTGCCATCAGTGAGTCGGGCAATGAGCAGTTCTTC.

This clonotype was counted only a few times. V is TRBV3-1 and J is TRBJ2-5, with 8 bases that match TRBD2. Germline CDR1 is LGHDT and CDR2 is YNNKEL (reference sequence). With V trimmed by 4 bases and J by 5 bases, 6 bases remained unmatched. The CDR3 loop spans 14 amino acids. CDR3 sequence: CASSPGGARETQYF. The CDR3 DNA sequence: TGTGCCAGCAGCCCCGGGGGGGCCCGGGAGACCCAGTACTTC.

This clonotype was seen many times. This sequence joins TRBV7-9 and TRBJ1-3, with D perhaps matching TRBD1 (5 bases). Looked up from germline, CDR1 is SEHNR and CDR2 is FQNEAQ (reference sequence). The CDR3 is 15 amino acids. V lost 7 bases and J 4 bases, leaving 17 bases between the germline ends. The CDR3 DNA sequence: TGTGCCAGCACCCCCGCCGGGGCAGACGGAAACACCATATATTTT. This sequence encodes CASTPAGADGNTIYF.

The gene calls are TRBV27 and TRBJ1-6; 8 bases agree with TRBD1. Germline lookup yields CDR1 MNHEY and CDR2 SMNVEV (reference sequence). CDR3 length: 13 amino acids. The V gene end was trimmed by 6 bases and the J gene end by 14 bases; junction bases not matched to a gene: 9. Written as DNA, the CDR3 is TGTGCCAGCAGCACAGGGGGGTTAGGAACCCTCCACTTT. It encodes CASSTGGLGTLHF.

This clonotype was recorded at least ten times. CDR3 sequence: CASSPSRGAYTGELFF. As DNA, the CDR3 is TGTGCCAGCAGCCCCTCGAGGGGCGCCTACACCGGGGAGCTGTTTTTT. The rearrangement links TRBV13 to TRBJ2-2, with D possibly called TRBD1 or TRBD2 (5 bases each). Germline V gene data show CDR1 as PRHDT and CDR2 as FYEKMQ (reference sequence). The length of the CDR3 is 16 residues. Trimming took off 5 bases at V and 3 bases at J, with 16 bases between the two ends.

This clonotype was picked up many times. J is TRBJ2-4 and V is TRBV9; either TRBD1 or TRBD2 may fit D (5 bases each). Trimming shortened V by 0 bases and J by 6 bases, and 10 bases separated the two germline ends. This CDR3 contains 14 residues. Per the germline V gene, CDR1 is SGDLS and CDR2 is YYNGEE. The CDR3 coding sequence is TGTGCCAGCAGCGTAGGAGGGGCCTCAAACATTCAGTACTTC. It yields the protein CASSVGGASNIQYF.

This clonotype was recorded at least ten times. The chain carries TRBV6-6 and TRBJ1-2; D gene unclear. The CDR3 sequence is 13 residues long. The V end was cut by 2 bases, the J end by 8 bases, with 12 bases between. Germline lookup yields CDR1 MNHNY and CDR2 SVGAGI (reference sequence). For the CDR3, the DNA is TGTGCCAGCAGTTACGAGAGGGAAGAAGGCTACACCTTC. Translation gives CASSYEREEGYTF.

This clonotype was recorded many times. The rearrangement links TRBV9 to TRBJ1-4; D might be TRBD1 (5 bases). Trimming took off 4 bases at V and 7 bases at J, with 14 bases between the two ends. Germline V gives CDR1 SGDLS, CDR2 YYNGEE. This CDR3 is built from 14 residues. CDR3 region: CASSTGDPSEKLFF. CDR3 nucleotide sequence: TGTGCCAGCAGCACAGGCGACCCCAGTGAAAAACTGTTTTTT.

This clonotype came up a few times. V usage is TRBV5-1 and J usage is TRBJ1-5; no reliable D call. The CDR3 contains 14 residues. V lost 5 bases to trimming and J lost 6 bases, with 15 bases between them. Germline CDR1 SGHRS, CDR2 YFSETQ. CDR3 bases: TGCGCCAGCAGAGAGGACGGATCGGTTCAGCCCCAGCATTTT. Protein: CASREDGSVQPQHF. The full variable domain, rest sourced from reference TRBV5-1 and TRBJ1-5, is KAGVTQTPRYLIKTRGQQVTLSCSPISGHRSVSWYQQTPGQGLQFLFEYFSETQRNKGNFPGRFSGRQFSNSRSEMNVSTLELGDSALYLCASREDGSVQPQHFGDGTRLSIL.

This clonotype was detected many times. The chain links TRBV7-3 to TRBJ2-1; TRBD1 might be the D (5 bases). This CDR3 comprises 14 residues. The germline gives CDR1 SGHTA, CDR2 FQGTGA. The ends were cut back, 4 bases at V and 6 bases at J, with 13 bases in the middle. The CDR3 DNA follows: TGTGCCAGCAGCTCTAATGGGGCCTTCAATGAGCAGTTCTTC. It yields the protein CASSSNGAFNEQFF.

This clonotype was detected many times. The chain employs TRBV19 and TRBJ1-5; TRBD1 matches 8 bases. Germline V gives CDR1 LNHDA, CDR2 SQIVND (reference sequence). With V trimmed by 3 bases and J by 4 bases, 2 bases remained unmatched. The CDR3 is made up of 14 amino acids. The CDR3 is CASSMTGDNQPQHF. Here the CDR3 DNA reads TGTGCCAGTAGTATGACAGGGGATAATCAGCCCCAGCATTTT.

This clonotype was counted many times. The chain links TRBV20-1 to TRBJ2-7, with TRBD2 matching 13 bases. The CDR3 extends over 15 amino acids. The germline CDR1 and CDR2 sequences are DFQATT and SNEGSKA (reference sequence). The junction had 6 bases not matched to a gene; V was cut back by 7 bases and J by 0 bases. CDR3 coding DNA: TGCAGTGTGACTACTAGCGGGAGGGCCTCCTACGAGCAGTACTTC. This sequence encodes CSVTTSGRASYEQYF.

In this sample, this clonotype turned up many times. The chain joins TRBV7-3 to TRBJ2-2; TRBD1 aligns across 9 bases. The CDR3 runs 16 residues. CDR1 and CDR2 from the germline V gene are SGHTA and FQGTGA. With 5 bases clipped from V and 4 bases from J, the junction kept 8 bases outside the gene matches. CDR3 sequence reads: CASSPPGQGSTGELFF. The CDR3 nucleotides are TGTGCCAGCAGCCCTCCGGGACAGGGAAGCACCGGGGAGCTGTTTTTT.

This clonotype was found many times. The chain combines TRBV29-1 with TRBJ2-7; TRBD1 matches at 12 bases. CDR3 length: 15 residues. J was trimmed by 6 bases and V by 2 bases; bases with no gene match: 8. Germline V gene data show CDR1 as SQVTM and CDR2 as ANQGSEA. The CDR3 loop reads CSVEFRGTGGGEQYF. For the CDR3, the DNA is TGCAGCGTTGAATTCAGGGGGACAGGGGGCGGCGAGCAGTACTTC.

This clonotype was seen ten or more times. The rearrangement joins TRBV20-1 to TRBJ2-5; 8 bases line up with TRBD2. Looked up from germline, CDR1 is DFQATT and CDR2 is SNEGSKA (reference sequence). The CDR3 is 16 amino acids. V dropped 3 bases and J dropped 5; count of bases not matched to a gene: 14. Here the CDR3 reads CSASPLLAGVVETQYF. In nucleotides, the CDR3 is TGCAGTGCTAGTCCCTTGCTAGCGGGCGTGGTTGAGACCCAGTACTTC.

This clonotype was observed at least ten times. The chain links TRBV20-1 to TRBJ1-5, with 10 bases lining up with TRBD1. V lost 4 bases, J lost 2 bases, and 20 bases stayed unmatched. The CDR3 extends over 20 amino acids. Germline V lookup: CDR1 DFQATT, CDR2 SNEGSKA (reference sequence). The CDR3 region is CSAKTLTRRDRGRRNQPQHF. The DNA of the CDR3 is TGCAGTGCTAAAACATTAACCAGGAGAGACAGGGGGCGTCGCAATCAGCCCCAGCATTTT.

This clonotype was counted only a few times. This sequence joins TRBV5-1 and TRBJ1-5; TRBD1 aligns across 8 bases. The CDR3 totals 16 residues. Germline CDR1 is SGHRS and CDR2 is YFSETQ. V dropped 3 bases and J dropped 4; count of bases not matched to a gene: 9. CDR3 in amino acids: CASSSQTGEDNQPQHF. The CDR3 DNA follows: TGCGCCAGCAGCTCACAGACAGGGGAAGATAATCAGCCCCAGCATTTT.

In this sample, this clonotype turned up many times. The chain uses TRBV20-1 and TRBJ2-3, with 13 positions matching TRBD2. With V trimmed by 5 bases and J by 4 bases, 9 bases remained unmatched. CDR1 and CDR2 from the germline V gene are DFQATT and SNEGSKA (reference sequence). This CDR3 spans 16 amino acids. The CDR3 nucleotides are TGCAGTGCTCTAGCTGGACTAGCGGGGGTTCCAGATACGCAGTATTTT. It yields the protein CSALAGLAGVPDTQYF.

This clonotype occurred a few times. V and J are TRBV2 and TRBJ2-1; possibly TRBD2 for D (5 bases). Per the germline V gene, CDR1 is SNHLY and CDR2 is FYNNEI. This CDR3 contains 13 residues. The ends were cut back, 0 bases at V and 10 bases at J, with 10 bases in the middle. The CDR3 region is CASSEAGPGEQFF. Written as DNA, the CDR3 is TGTGCCAGCAGTGAAGCCGGGCCGGGGGAGCAGTTCTTC.

The CDR3 DNA sequence: TGTGCCAGCAGTGATCCCACAGGGCGTGGGATTTACGAGCAGTACTTC. Translation gives CASSDPTGRGIYEQYF. V usage is TRBV2 and J usage is TRBJ2-7; weak D call: TRBD1 (6 bases). V lost 3 bases and J lost 4, with 19 bases in between. The CDR3 contains 16 residues. CDR1 is SNHLY and CDR2 is FYNNEI in the germline V gene.

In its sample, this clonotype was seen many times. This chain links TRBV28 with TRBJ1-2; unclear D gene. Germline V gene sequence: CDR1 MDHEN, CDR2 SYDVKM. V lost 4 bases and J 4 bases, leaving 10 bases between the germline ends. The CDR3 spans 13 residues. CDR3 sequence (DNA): TGTGCCAGCAGTTCCGGACGGTTCTATGGCTACACCTTC. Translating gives CASSSGRFYGYTF.

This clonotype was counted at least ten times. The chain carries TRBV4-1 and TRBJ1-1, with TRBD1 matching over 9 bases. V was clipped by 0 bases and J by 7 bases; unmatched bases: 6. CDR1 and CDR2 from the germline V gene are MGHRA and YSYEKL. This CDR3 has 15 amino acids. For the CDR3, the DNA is TGCGCCAGCAGCCAAGATGACAGGGGGTACGGTGAAGCTTTCTTT. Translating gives CASSQDDRGYGEAFF.

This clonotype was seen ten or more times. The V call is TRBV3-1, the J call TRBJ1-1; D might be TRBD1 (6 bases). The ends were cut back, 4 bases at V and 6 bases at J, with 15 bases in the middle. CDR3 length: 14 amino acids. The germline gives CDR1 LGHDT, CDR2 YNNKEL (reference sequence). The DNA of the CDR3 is TGTGCCAGCAGCCTGCGAACCAGGGGACCTGAAGCTTTCTTT. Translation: CASSLRTRGPEAFF.

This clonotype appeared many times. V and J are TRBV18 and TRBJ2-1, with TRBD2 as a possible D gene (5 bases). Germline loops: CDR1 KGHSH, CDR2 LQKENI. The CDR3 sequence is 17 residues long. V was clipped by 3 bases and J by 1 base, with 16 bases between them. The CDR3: CASSPPSFGISYNEQFF. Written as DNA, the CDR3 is TGTGCCAGCTCACCCCCCAGTTTCGGGATATCCTACAATGAGCAGTTCTTC. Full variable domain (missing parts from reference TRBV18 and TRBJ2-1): NAGVMQNPRHLVRRRGQEARLRCSPMKGHSHVYWYRQLPEEGLKFMVYLQKENIIDESGMPKERFSAEFPKEGPSILRIQQVVRGDSAAYFCASSPPSFGISYNEQFFGPGTRLTVL.

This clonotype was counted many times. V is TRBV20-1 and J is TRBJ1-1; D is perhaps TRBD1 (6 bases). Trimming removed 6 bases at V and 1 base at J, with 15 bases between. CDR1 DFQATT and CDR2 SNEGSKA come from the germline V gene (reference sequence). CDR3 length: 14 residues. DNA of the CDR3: TGCAGTGCCCTTAGGGGGGGGGGGAACACTGAAGCTTTCTTT. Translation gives CSALRGGGNTEAFF.

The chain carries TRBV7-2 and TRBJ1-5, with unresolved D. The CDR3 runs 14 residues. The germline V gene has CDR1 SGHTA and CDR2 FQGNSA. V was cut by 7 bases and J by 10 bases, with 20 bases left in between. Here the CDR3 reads CASTQLPAGHPQHF. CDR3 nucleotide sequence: TGTGCCAGCACCCAACTACCCGCGGGCCACCCCCAGCATTTT.

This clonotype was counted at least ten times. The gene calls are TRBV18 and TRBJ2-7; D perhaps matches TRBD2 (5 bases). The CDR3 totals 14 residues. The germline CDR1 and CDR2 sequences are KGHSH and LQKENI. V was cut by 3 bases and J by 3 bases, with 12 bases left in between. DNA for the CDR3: TGTGCCAGCTCACCCGGGGAAAGCCACTACGAGCAGTACTTC. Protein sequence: CASSPGESHYEQYF.

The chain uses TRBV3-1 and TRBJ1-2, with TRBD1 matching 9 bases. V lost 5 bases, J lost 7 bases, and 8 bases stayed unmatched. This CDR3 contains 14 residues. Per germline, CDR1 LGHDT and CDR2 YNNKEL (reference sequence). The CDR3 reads CASSLQGAQGGYTF. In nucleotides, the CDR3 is TGTGCCAGCAGCTTACAGGGGGCGCAGGGTGGCTACACCTTC. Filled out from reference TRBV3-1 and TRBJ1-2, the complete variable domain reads DTAVSQTPKYLVTQMGNDKSIKCEQNLGHDTMYWYKQDSKKFLKIMFSYNNKELIINETVPNRFSPKSPDKAHLNLHINSLELGDSAVYFCASSLQGAQGGYTFGSGTRLTVV.

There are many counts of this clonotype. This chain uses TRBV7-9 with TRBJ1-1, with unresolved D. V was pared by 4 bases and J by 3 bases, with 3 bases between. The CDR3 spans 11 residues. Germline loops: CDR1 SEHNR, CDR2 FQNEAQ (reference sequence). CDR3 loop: CASSSYTEAFF. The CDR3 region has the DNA TGTGCCAGCAGCTCCTACACTGAAGCTTTCTTT.

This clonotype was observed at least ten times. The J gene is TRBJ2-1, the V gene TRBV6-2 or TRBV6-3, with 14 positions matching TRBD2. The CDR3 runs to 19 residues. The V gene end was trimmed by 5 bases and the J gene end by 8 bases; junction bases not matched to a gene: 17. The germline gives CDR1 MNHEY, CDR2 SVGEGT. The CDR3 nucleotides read TGTGCCAGCAGTCCTCTCCGCTGGACTAGCGGGAGGAGGATGGATGAGCAGTTCTTC. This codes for CASSPLRWTSGRRMDEQFF.